The clone carrying this T cell receptor (beta chain) was detected once. Germline V gives CDR1 LNHNV, CDR2 YYDKDF (reference sequence). V lost 0 bases and J 1 base, leaving 6 bases between the germline ends. This CDR3 contains 14 residues. The PCR ran on 60 Vbeta and 13 Jbeta primers. Data came from immunoSEQ multiplex PCR; TCRdb stores just in-frame clones and leaves some out. The top ten hold about 2.3% of the sample, which has around 90,000 clones, around 67% seen once. The record originates from a study of cytomegalovirus exposure and HLA in healthy donors. The gene calls are TRBV15 and TRBJ1-2; a possible D gene is TRBD1 (6 bases). The TCR was taken from a human donor in good health. What was sequenced was PBMCs. In DNA, the CDR3 is TGTGCCACCAGCAGAGACAGGGGTAACTATGGCTACACCTTC. Translation: CATSRDRGNYGYTF. The full variable domain, its missing parts supplied by reference TRBV15 and TRBJ1-2, is DAMVIQNPRYQVTQFGKPVTLSCSQTLNHNVMYWYQQKSSQAPKLLFHYYDKDFNNEADTPDNFQSRRPNTSFCFLDIRSPGLGDTAMYLCATSRDRGNYGYTFGSGTRLTVV.